This T cell receptor (beta chain) comes out of a study of blood T cell repertoires in COVID-19. Study-wide context: From T cells, B-cell-depleted T cells, or PBMCs came the material, which was cDNA or gDNA.

CDR3 length: 15 residues. Looked up from germline, CDR1 is SEHNR and CDR2 is FQNEAQ (reference sequence). J was trimmed by 7 bases and V by 2 bases; bases with no gene match: 8. Repertoires were generated with immunoSEQ multiplex PCR, while TCRdb's copy carries only in-frame clones and drops some. The sample includes some 8,300 clones, about 86% of them seen just once. This receptor was identified in a man between 60 and 70 years old with acute or convalescent COVID-19. Material for sequencing was peripheral blood. V gene TRBV7-9 combines with J gene TRBJ2-1, with 7 bases matching TRBD1. DNA for the CDR3: TGTGCCAGCAGCTTATCGGGACAGCCCTCTAATGAGCAGTTCTTC. Its protein product is CASSLSGQPSNEQFF.